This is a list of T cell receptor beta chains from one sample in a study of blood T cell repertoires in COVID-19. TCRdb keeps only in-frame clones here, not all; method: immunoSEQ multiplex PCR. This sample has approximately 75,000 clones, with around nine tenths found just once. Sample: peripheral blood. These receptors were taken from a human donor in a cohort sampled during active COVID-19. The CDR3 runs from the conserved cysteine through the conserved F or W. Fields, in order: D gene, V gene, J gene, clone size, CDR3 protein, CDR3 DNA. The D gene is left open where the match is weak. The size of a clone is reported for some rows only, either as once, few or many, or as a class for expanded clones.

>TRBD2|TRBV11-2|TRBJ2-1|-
CASSPTTARGATYNEQFF
TGTGCCAGCAGCCCCACGACTGCGCGGGGGGCCACCTACAATGAGCAGTTCTTC
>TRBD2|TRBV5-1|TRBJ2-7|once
CASSGTGGNEQYF
TGCGCCAGCAGTGGAACCGGGGGGAACGAGCAGTACTTC
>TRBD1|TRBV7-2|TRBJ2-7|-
CASSLGTGGRISYEQYF
TGTGCCAGCAGCTTAGGGACAGGGGGTCGTATTTCCTACGAGCAGTACTTC
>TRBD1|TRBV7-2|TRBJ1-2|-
CASSWDRGSGNGYTF
TGTGCCAGCAGCTGGGACAGGGGAAGCGGAAATGGCTACACCTTC
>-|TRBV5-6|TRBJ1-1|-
CASSFPNTEAFF
TGTGCCAGCAGCTTTCCAAACACTGAAGCTTTCTTT
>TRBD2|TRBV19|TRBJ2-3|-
CASRGTSGPLSTDTQYF
TGTGCCAGTAGGGGGACTAGCGGACCTCTTAGCACAGATACGCAGTATTTT
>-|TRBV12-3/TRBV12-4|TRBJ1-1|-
CASSVTVNTEAFF
TGTGCCAGCAGCGTAACAGTTAACACTGAAGCTTTCTTT
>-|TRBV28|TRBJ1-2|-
CASSLGPSTYGYTF
TGTGCCAGCAGTTTAGGCCCCTCGACTTATGGCTACACCTTC
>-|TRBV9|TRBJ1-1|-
CASSGPGGRTEAFF
TGTGCCAGCAGCGGGCCGGGGGGGCGCACTGAAGCTTTCTTT
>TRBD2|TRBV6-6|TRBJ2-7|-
CASSYSLAPTYEQYF
TGTGCCAGCAGTTACTCACTAGCGCCGACCTACGAGCAGTACTTC
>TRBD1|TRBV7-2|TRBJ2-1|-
CASSTSRGWDEQFF
TGTGCCAGCAGCACAAGCAGGGGGTGGGATGAGCAGTTCTTC
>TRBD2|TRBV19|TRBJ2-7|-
CASSLRSGGTYEQYF
TGTGCCAGTAGCCTAAGAAGCGGGGGCACCTACGAGCAGTACTTC
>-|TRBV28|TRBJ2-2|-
CALRPGSDTGELFF
TGTGCCCTGAGGCCGGGTTCGGACACCGGGGAGCTGTTTTTT
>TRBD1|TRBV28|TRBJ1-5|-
CASTGTGLGEAQHF
TGTGCCAGCACCGGGACAGGCCTAGGGGAGGCCCAGCATTTT
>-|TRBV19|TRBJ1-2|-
CASSKMAREINYGYTF
TGTGCCAGTAGTAAGATGGCGAGGGAAATTAACTATGGCTACACCTTC
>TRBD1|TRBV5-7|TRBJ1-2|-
CASSLVPADRGPYGYTF
TGTGCCAGCAGCTTGGTACCCGCTGACAGGGGCCCATATGGCTACACCTTC
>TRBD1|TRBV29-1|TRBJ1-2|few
CSARTGQDFGYTF
TGCAGCGCCCGGACAGGGCAAGATTTTGGCTACACCTTC
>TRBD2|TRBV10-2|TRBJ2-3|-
CASKVAGKDTQYF
TGCGCCAGCAAAGTAGCGGGGAAAGATACGCAGTATTTT
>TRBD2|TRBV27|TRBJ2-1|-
CASSLASGTSVMDEQFF
TGTGCCAGCAGTTTAGCCTCCGGGACTAGCGTGATGGATGAGCAGTTCTTC
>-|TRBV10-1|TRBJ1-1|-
CASSKGRDTEAFF
TGCGCCAGCAGTAAGGGGAGGGACACTGAAGCTTTCTTT
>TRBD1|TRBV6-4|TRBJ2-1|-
CASSDRGLSYNEQFF
TGTGCCAGCAGTGACAGGGGGCTATCCTACAATGAGCAGTTCTTC
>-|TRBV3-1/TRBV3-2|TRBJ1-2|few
CASSPDRRGYTF
TGTGCCAGCAGTCCGGACAGACGGGGCTACACCTTC
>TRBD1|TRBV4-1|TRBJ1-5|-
CASSQERQGLSNQPQHF
TGCGCCAGCAGCCAAGAGAGACAGGGCTTGAGCAATCAGCCCCAGCATTTT
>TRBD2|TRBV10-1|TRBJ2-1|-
CAIHYGGRIYNEQFF
TGCGCCATACACTACGGGGGGAGAATTTACAATGAGCAGTTCTTC
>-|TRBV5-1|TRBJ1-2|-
CASSLAGVEYGYTF
TGCGCCAGCAGCTTGGCAGGGGTGGAGTATGGCTACACCTTC
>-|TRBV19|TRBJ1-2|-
CASSPSPGGNYGYTF
TGTGCCAGTAGCCCCTCGCCGGGGGGGAACTATGGCTACACCTTC
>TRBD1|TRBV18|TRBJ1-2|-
CASSPPGTGGYVNYGYTF
TGTGCCAGCTCACCCCCCGGGACAGGGGGATACGTCAACTATGGCTACACCTTC
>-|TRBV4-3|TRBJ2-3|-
CASSQAGGADTQYF
TGCGCCAGCAGCCAAGCCGGGGGAGCGGATACGCAGTATTTT
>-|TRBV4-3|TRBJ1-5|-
CASSRDRGQPQHF
TGCGCCAGCAGCCGCGACAGAGGCCAGCCCCAGCATTTT
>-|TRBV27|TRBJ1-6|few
CASSLYRATPLHF
TGTGCCAGCAGTTTATACAGGGCCACACCCCTCCACTTT
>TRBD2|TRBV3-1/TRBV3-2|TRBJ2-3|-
CASSRGGNTDTQYF
TGTGCCAGCAGCCGCGGGGGAAACACAGATACGCAGTATTTT
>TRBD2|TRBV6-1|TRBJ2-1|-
CASSEAAGGLGEQFF
TGTGCCAGCAGTGAAGCGGCGGGGGGGCTTGGTGAGCAGTTCTTC
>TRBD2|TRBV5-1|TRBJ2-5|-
CASSWQGSGGVQETQYF
TGCGCCAGCAGCTGGCAGGGGAGCGGGGGGGTACAAGAGACCCAGTACTTC
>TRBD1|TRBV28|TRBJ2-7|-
CASGQGSSYEQYF
TGTGCCAGCGGACAGGGCAGCTCCTACGAGCAGTACTTC
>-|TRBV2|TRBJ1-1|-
CASSPRQFLNTEAFF
TGTGCCAGCAGCCCAAGACAGTTCTTAAACACTGAAGCTTTCTTT
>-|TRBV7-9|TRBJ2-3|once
CASLVGASSTDTQYF
TGTGCCAGCTTAGTTGGGGCCTCGAGCACAGATACGCAGTATTTT
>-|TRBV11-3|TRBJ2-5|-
CASSLGGSGQETQYF
TGTGCCAGCAGCTTAGGAGGCAGCGGCCAAGAGACCCAGTACTTC
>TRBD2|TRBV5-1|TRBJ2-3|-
CASSQGTSGRDTDTQYF
TGCGCCAGCAGCCAGGGGACTAGCGGGCGAGACACAGATACGCAGTATTTT
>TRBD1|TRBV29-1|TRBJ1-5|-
CSVADRGSNQPQHF
TGCAGCGTCGCCGACAGGGGGAGCAATCAGCCCCAGCATTTT
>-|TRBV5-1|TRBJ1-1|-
CASSNGHLNTEAFF
TGCGCCAGCAGCAACGGACACTTAAACACTGAAGCTTTCTTT
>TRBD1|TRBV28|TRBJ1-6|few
CASRITGALSPLHF
TGTGCCAGCAGGATAACAGGGGCTCTCTCACCCCTCCACTTT
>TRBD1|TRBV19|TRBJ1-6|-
CASSRDREYNSPLHF
TGTGCCAGTAGTCGGGACAGGGAGTATAATTCACCCCTCCACTTT
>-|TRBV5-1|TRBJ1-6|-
CASSKDSMTLHF
TGCGCCAGCAGCAAGGACTCGATGACCCTCCACTTT
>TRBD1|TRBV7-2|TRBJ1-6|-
CASSFTTGGVSPLHF
TGTGCCAGCAGCTTTACGACAGGGGGCGTTTCACCCCTCCACTTT
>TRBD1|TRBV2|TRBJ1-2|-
CASSESPQTGAGYGYTF
TGTGCCAGCAGTGAATCCCCCCAAACAGGGGCAGGGTATGGCTACACCTTC
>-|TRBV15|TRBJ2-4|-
CATSNPSDSHKNIQYF
TGTGCCACCAGCAACCCCTCGGACAGCCACAAAAACATTCAGTACTTC
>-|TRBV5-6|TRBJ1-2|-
CASSLVGGGGYGYTF
TGTGCCAGCAGCTTGGTCGGGGGGGGTGGCTATGGCTACACCTTC
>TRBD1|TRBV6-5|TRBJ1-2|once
CASSYSGTGSGYTF
TGTGCCAGCAGTTACTCTGGGACAGGGTCTGGCTACACCTTC
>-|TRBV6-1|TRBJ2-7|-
CASSEIAYEQYF
TGTGCCAGCAGTGAAATAGCCTACGAGCAGTACTTC
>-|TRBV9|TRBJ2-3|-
CASSVAADTQYF
TGTGCCAGCAGCGTAGCGGCAGATACGCAGTATTTT
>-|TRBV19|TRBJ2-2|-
CASRSGVPNTGELFF
TGTGCCAGTAGATCGGGGGTCCCGAACACCGGGGAGCTGTTTTTT
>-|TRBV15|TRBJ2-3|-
CATSRGGTDTQYF
TGTGCCACCAGCAGGGGGGGAACAGATACGCAGTATTTT
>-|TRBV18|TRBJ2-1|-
CASSPPRGSSYNEQFF
TGTGCCAGCTCACCACCGAGGGGGAGCTCCTACAATGAGCAGTTCTTC
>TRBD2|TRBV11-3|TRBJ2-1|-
CASSLVLAGGRGEQFF
TGTGCCAGCAGCTTAGTACTAGCGGGGGGCCGAGGTGAGCAGTTCTTC
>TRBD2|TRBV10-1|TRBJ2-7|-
CASSESGGGAYEQYF
TGCGCCAGCAGTGAGTCGGGCGGGGGGGCCTACGAGCAGTACTTC
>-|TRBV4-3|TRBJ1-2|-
CASSQDNSYGYTF
TGCGCCAGCAGCCAAGATAACAGTTATGGCTACACCTTC
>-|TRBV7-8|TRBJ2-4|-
CASSSSGGKGSAKNIQYF
TGTGCCAGCAGCTCCTCAGGAGGAAAGGGATCCGCCAAAAACATTCAGTACTTC
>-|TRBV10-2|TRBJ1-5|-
CASSESVGFQPQHF
TGCGCCAGCAGTGAGTCGGTGGGCTTTCAGCCCCAGCATTTT
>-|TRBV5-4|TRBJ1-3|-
CASSLLGFTSGNTIYF
TGTGCCAGCAGCTTGTTGGGCTTCACCTCTGGAAACACCATATATTTT